This T cell receptor beta chain was captured in a study of T-cell memory formation after mild COVID-19. Points from the study as a whole: A subset of responding clones appeared in pre-infection memory, suggesting cross-reactive memory joined. Clones that shrank (day 15 to 85) were balanced CD4/CD8, whereas later expanders leaned CD4+. Most CD4+ clones that shrank were in CM and EM, while CD8+ ones turned up in EMRA.

This clonotype came up a few times. Its antigen is still unknown. CDR3 size: 15 residues. V was shortened by 0 bases and J by 3 bases, with 12 bases between the two germline ends. The germline V gene has CDR1 MGHRA and CDR2 YSYEKL. TCRalpha and TCRbeta libraries used 5'RACE with constant-segment primers and UMIs. TCRdb recomputed calls from the 5' RACE reads with MiXCR, one row per CDR3 protein. The table includes over 350,000 distinct CDR3 sequences, 16% detected once. This chain links TRBV4-1 with TRBJ2-7; maybe TRBD1 (5 bases). This receptor was identified in a man aged 18-30 years who had mild COVID-19 (a few samples of this study predate the infection). Cell type and time point are not known. Sample: PBMCs or a T cell subset sorted from them (not recorded which). This CDR3 reads CASSQDEAGLYEQYV. For the CDR3, the DNA is TGCGCCAGCAGCCAAGATGAGGCAGGGCTCTACGAGCAGTACGTC.